This T cell receptor (beta chain) was sequenced during a study of shared clonotypes between healthy human individuals. Study results and limitations: Only blood was sampled, and tissue TCR repertoires likely differ from blood ones.

CDR1 and CDR2 (germline): GTSNPN, SVGIG (reference sequence). V shed 0 bases and J shed 4 bases, with 6 bases lying between them. This CDR3 region has 12 residues. The donors were adults (healthy and HIV-negative) with no recent acute infections or vaccinations. Every donor was a Caucasian adult from Nashville, Tennessee. Using immunoSEQ multiplex PCR, the repertoire was profiled, and TCRdb retains in-frame clones only, with some absent. The sample includes around 200,000 clones, 66% of them seen just once. About this clone itself: Its target is not known.

This sequence joins TRBV30 and TRBJ2-5; D unclear. This TCR was sampled from a man aged 25-45 years in good health. The material sequenced was memory CD4+ T cells sorted from blood. Indicated subset: CD45RA-negative fraction. CDR3 sequence: CAWSVRRETQYF. Written as DNA, the CDR3 is TGTGCCTGGAGTGTTCGACGAGAGACCCAGTACTTC.